The clone carrying this TCR beta chain is deemed medium-sized (0.01 to 0.1%). An end of the junction does not agree with germline; a read error may underlie this. This entry comes from a study of molecular identifiers for immune sequencing clone quantification. Study-wide context: In replicates, RNA from approximately 22,000 or 94,000 naive CD8 cells was split five ways, four sequenced.

This CDR3 is built from 9 residues. Germline V gene lookup returns CDR1 MNHNS and CDR2 SASEGT. Based on a CD8+CD4-CCR7+CD45RA+ profile, naive CD8 T cells were sorted. The authors built bulk TCR libraries by previously described methods with listed TCR primers. TCRdb reprocessed the PCR reads with MiXCR, giving one entry per CDR3 protein. The top ten hold approximately 1.5% of the sample, which has roughly 9,800 distinct CDR3 sequences, about a fifth seen once. The chain has TRBV6-1 and TRBJ2-7; no firm D call. Sequenced sample: naive CD8+ T cells from blood, with Jurkat cell RNA spiked in. As to subset: FACS-sorted CD8+CD4-CCR7+CD45RA+ naive T cells. The clonotype originates from a human donor in good health. Some libraries in this study had Jurkat cell RNA spiked in. The DNA for the CDR3 is TGTGCCACCTCCGAGATAGGGCATTTC. Translation: CATSEIGHF.